Listed below are T cell receptor beta chains from one sample, sequenced in a study of OX40 agonist ivuxolimab in advanced cancers. Assay used: immunoSEQ multiplex PCR; TCRdb lists only in-frame clones, some missing. Counted here are fewer than 75,000 clones, roughly nine tenths occurring once; the ten biggest clones make up less than 2.5%. The sequencing used CD4+ or CD8+ T cells sorted from blood, collected in a trial of the OX40 agonist ivuxolimab. These receptors were obtained from an adult with an advanced solid tumor such as melanoma, head and neck, liver or kidney cancer. The CDR3 runs from the conserved cysteine through the conserved F or W. The D gene is left open where the match is weak. The listing skips clone size in some rows; elsewhere it reads once, few, many or a size class.

D: .; V: TRBV5-1; size: once; J: TRBJ2-4; DNA: TGCGCCAGCAGCCCACACTACGACAGAGACATTCAGTACTTC; CDR3: CASSPHYDRDIQYF
D: TRBD2; V: TRBV11-3; size: .; J: TRBJ2-1; DNA: TGTGCCAGCAGCCCCCGGGTAGCGGGGGTGTATGAGCAGTTCTTC; CDR3: CASSPRVAGVYEQFF
D: TRBD1; V: TRBV7-9; size: .; J: TRBJ1-2; DNA: TGTGCCAGCAGCCCAATTCGGACAGGGGGCGACGGTGGCTACACCTTC; CDR3: CASSPIRTGGDGGYTF
D: .; V: TRBV7-9; size: .; J: TRBJ2-1; DNA: TGTGCCAGCAGCCCCCTCAACTCCGACCCAAACAATGAGCAGTTCTTC; CDR3: CASSPLNSDPNNEQFF
D: TRBD1; V: TRBV19; size: once; J: TRBJ2-3; DNA: TGTGCCAGTACCCCCGGACAGGGATTGAATACGCAGTATTTT; CDR3: CASTPGQGLNTQYF
D: TRBD2; V: TRBV6-1; size: .; J: TRBJ2-5; DNA: TGTGCCAGCCTTTGGGCGGGAGGGCCGGAGACCCAGTACTTC; CDR3: CASLWAGGPETQYF
D: .; V: TRBV10-1; size: .; J: TRBJ1-4; DNA: TGCGCCAGCAGGACCCACAAGACAGTGTCCGGTGAAAAACTGTTTTTT; CDR3: CASRTHKTVSGEKLFF
D: TRBD1; V: TRBV15; size: .; J: TRBJ2-7; DNA: TGTGCCACCAGCAGGGACAGGCTACTTTTCTCCTACGAGCAGTACTTC; CDR3: CATSRDRLLFSYEQYF
D: .; V: TRBV7-2; size: .; J: TRBJ2-5; DNA: TGTGCCAGCAGCTTAGCCCAGCCGGAGACCCAGTACTTC; CDR3: CASSLAQPETQYF
D: .; V: TRBV25-1; size: .; J: TRBJ2-7; DNA: TGTGCCAGCAGTGATGGTGGTCGCAGGGTTAACTACGAGCAGTACTTC; CDR3: CASSDGGRRVNYEQYF
D: .; V: TRBV11-3; size: .; J: TRBJ2-7; DNA: TGTGCCAGCAGCTTGACAGTCTACGAGCAGTACTTC; CDR3: CASSLTVYEQYF
D: .; V: TRBV7-2; size: few; J: TRBJ1-1; DNA: TGTGCCAGCAGCTTATGGATGAATGAAGCTTTCTTT; CDR3: CASSLWMNEAFF
D: .; V: TRBV11-2; size: .; J: TRBJ2-5; DNA: TGTGCCAGCAGTCCCACCGGGGTACAGACCCAGTACTTC; CDR3: CASSPTGVQTQYF
D: .; V: TRBV19; size: .; J: TRBJ2-1; DNA: TGTGCCAGTAGTATTGCGGTTGAGCAGTTCTTC; CDR3: CASSIAVEQFF
D: .; V: TRBV2; size: .; J: TRBJ1-3; DNA: TGTGCCAGTAGGCAGGACTCTGGAAACACCATATATTTT; CDR3: CASRQDSGNTIYF
D: TRBD1; V: TRBV4-3; size: .; J: TRBJ2-7; DNA: TGCGCCAGCAGCCAAGAATCCGTAAAGACAGGGATCCCCTACGAGCAGTACTTC; CDR3: CASSQESVKTGIPYEQYF
D: TRBD2; V: TRBV28; size: .; J: TRBJ2-1; DNA: TGTGCCAGCAGTCTAGCGGGGGGGACCAGCTCCTACAATGAGCAGTTCTTC; CDR3: CASSLAGGTSSYNEQFF
D: .; V: TRBV15; size: once; J: TRBJ2-3; DNA: TGTGCCACCCTTAGAGGCCTTAACCCTAGCACAGATACGCAGTATTTT; CDR3: CATLRGLNPSTDTQYF
D: .; V: TRBV15; size: few; J: TRBJ2-2; DNA: TGTGCCACCAGCAGAGATAGGGGGGCCGGGGAGCTGTTTTTT; CDR3: CATSRDRGAGELFF
D: .; V: TRBV27; size: once; J: TRBJ2-1; DNA: TGTGCCAGCAGTCAACAGGGTGGAGCCGCCAATGAGCAGTTCTTC; CDR3: CASSQQGGAANEQFF
D: TRBD1; V: TRBV6-6; size: .; J: TRBJ1-4; DNA: TGTGCCAGCAGCCACGTGGGACAGGGAGGTGAAAAACTGTTTTTT; CDR3: CASSHVGQGGEKLFF
D: .; V: TRBV7-2; size: .; J: TRBJ2-7; DNA: TGTGCCAGCAGCTTACTAAGCGTTAGCAGCTCCTACGAGCAGTACTTC; CDR3: CASSLLSVSSSYEQYF
D: TRBD2; V: TRBV6-1; size: .; J: TRBJ2-3; DNA: TGTGCCAGCAGTGAAATGGTAGCGGGAGGTGCAGATACGCAGTATTTT; CDR3: CASSEMVAGGADTQYF
D: TRBD1; V: TRBV11-2; size: once; J: TRBJ2-1; DNA: TGTGCCAGCAGCTTACTCGGGACAGGGGAGAGGATAGCGCAGTTCTTC; CDR3: CASSLLGTGERIAQFF
D: .; V: TRBV11-1; size: once; J: TRBJ2-4; DNA: TGTGCCAGCAGCTTAAGTTGGTTAGATGGAAACATTCAGTACTTC; CDR3: CASSLSWLDGNIQYF
D: TRBD1; V: TRBV23-1; size: .; J: TRBJ1-4; DNA: TGCGCCGCATTTCGGGGACAGATTAATGAAAAACTGTTTTTT; CDR3: CAAFRGQINEKLFF
D: TRBD2; V: TRBV10-2; size: .; J: TRBJ2-3; DNA: TGCGCCAGCAGCCAGACTAGCGTTCAAGATACGCAGTATTTT; CDR3: CASSQTSVQDTQYF
D: .; V: TRBV5-6; size: .; J: TRBJ2-1; DNA: TGTGCCACTTCCGGGACATCCTACAATGAGCAGTTCTTC; CDR3: CATSGTSYNEQFF
D: .; V: TRBV2; size: .; J: TRBJ2-7; DNA: TGTGCCAGCAAAGGCTTTTACGAGCAGTACTTC; CDR3: CASKGFYEQYF
D: .; V: TRBV6-5; size: .; J: TRBJ1-1; DNA: TGTGCCAGCATTAGCCCAGGGTTGAACACTGAAGCTTTCTTT; CDR3: CASISPGLNTEAFF
D: .; V: TRBV27; size: .; J: TRBJ2-6; DNA: TGTGCCAGCAGTTCCCGACGGAACTCTGGGGCCAACGTCCTGACTTTC; CDR3: CASSSRRNSGANVLTF
D: TRBD1; V: TRBV19; size: .; J: TRBJ2-7; DNA: TGTGCCAGTAGTAAGCCCGGACAGGGTGGTCTTAACGAGCAGTACTTC; CDR3: CASSKPGQGGLNEQYF
D: .; V: TRBV5-1; size: .; J: TRBJ1-2; DNA: TGCGCCAGCAGCTTGGGGGGGTCCAACTATGGCTACACCTTC; CDR3: CASSLGGSNYGYTF
D: .; V: TRBV4-1; size: .; J: TRBJ1-4; DNA: TGCGCCAGCAGCCAAGAAGGAGGGCCGGGGGTGGAAAAACTGTTTTTT; CDR3: CASSQEGGPGVEKLFF
D: TRBD1; V: TRBV7-2; size: few; J: TRBJ2-2; DNA: TGTGCCAGCAGGTCGGACAGGGGGAAAACCGGGGAGCTGTTTTTT; CDR3: CASRSDRGKTGELFF